A selection of T cell receptor beta chains follows, all from one sample in a study of T cells after yellow fever vaccination. TCRdb called the 5' RACE reads again in MiXCR, with one record for every CDR3 protein. The sample has approximately 61,000 distinct CDR3 sequences; approximately 7% are singletons. Source: CD8+ T cells sorted from PBMCs, taken on the day of the first yellow fever vaccination. Source of these receptors: a man younger than 35 who received the YFV17D yellow fever vaccine. CDR3s include the opening cysteine and the closing phenylalanine or tryptophan. Each record gives: J gene, V gene, D gene, clone size, CDR3 protein, CDR3 DNA. The D gene is left open where the match is weak. Only some rows state a clone size, as once, few, many or a class for expanded clones.

TRBJ2-5 | TRBV11-1 | - | - | CASSFQETQYF | TGTGCCAGCAGCTTCCAAGAGACCCAGTACTTC
TRBJ1-1 | TRBV5-1 | - | many | CASSLGVGYLSTEAFF | TGCGCCAGCAGCTTAGGTGTTGGGTATTTGAGCACTGAAGCTTTCTTT
TRBJ2-7 | TRBV6-5 | - | few | CASRTPGLNVLEQYF | TGTGCCAGCAGGACCCCGGGACTGAACGTCCTCGAGCAGTACTTC
TRBJ1-2 | TRBV9 | - | - | CASSVDLGGPPYGYTF | TGTGCCAGCAGCGTAGATTTAGGGGGTCCCCCCTATGGCTACACCTTC
TRBJ2-7 | TRBV4-2 | - | many | CASSQVRDEQYF | TGTGCCAGCAGCCAAGTACGAGACGAGCAGTACTTC
TRBJ2-1 | TRBV7-7 | - | many | CASSPSGQLPGSYNEQFF | TGTGCCAGCAGTCCCTCCGGACAGTTACCTGGCTCCTACAATGAGCAGTTCTTC
TRBJ1-1 | TRBV5-5 | - | many | CASSLLGKTNTEAFF | TGTGCCAGCAGCTTGCTTGGCAAGACCAACACTGAAGCTTTCTTT
TRBJ2-2 | TRBV7-6 | TRBD1 | few | CASSRLEGGQVTGELFF | TGTGCCAGCAGCCGTCTGGAGGGGGGACAGGTCACCGGGGAGCTGTTTTTT
TRBJ2-1 | TRBV6-2/TRBV6-3 | TRBD2 | many | CASSYPFLAGAYNEQFF | TGTGCCAGCAGTTACCCTTTCCTAGCGGGGGCCTACAATGAGCAGTTCTTC
TRBJ2-5 | TRBV4-3 | - | few | CASSPTQGRTQYF | TGCGCCAGCAGCCCAACCCAGGGACGGACCCAGTACTTC
TRBJ2-7 | TRBV6-1 | TRBD1 | few | CASSTGTGIHEQYF | TGTGCCAGCAGTACCGGGACAGGGATCCACGAGCAGTACTTC
TRBJ2-1 | TRBV4-3 | TRBD1 | - | CASSHLPGQGENEQFF | TGCGCCAGCAGCCACCTCCCGGGACAGGGTGAGAATGAGCAGTTCTTC
TRBJ1-1 | TRBV19 | TRBD1 | - | CASSPQGARNTEAFF | TGTGCCAGTAGTCCTCAGGGGGCGAGGAACACTGAAGCTTTCTTT
TRBJ1-5 | TRBV12-3/TRBV12-4 | - | many | CASSPPGVSNQPQHF | TGTGCCAGCAGTCCCCCCGGCGTCAGCAATCAGCCCCAGCATTTT
TRBJ2-5 | TRBV20-1 | - | many | CSALLAPGSVIETQYF | TGCAGTGCCCTTCTAGCTCCGGGTAGCGTGATTGAGACCCAGTACTTC
TRBJ2-2 | TRBV7-6 | - | few | CASSPKRAGAGELFF | TGTGCCAGCAGCCCTAAGAGGGCAGGGGCCGGGGAGCTGTTTTTT
TRBJ2-1 | TRBV20-1 | TRBD1 | - | CSAFGTGGVSYNEQFF | TGCAGTGCTTTCGGGACAGGTGGGGTCTCCTACAATGAGCAGTTCTTC
TRBJ2-2 | TRBV9 | - | - | CACCQVLVGPNTGELFF | TGTGCCTGCTGCCAAGTATTGGTCGGGCCAAACACCGGGGAGCTGTTTTTT
TRBJ2-7 | TRBV12-3/TRBV12-4 | TRBD1 | many | CASAGGHLEQYF | TGTGCCAGCGCAGGGGGCCATCTCGAGCAGTACTTC
TRBJ1-5 | TRBV10-2 | - | many | CASSDGGINQPQHF | TGCGCCAGCAGTGACGGGGGGATCAATCAGCCCCAGCATTTT
TRBJ2-6 | TRBV4-1 | - | - | CASSLERAQGKSGANVLTF | TGCGCCAGCAGCCTTGAGCGGGCGCAGGGTAAATCTGGGGCCAACGTCCTGACTTTC
TRBJ2-1 | TRBV6-5 | - | few | CASSYSRQKRIDEQFF | TGTGCCAGCAGTTACTCGAGACAGAAACGTATCGATGAGCAGTTCTTC
TRBJ1-1 | TRBV28 | TRBD1 | many | CASSFLQGTEAFF | TGTGCCAGCAGTTTCCTACAGGGGACTGAAGCTTTCTTT
TRBJ2-5 | TRBV5-1 | - | many | CASRRPGRGETQYF | TGCGCCAGCAGACGGCCGGGGCGCGGAGAGACCCAGTACTTC
TRBJ1-1 | TRBV4-1 | - | - | CASSQGVSLNTEAFF | TGCGCCAGCAGCCAAGGGGTCAGTTTGAACACTGAAGCTTTCTTT
TRBJ2-1 | TRBV20-1 | - | many | CSAVSGGYNEQFF | TGCAGTGCTGTTAGCGGAGGCTACAATGAGCAGTTCTTC
TRBJ2-3 | TRBV6-5 | TRBD1 | - | CASSYTRDRRHPDTDTQYF | TGTGCCAGCAGTTACACCCGGGACAGGAGGCACCCGGATACAGATACGCAGTATTTT
TRBJ2-5 | TRBV6-5 | - | few | CASSSFQETQYF | TGTGCCAGCAGTTCCTTTCAAGAGACCCAGTACTTC
TRBJ1-2 | TRBV13 | TRBD1 | few | CASSLEGRGSYGYTF | TGTGCCAGCAGCTTAGAGGGCAGGGGGTCCTATGGCTACACCTTC
TRBJ1-1 | TRBV7-9 | - | many | CASSLYGGNTEAFF | TGTGCCAGCAGCTTATACGGGGGGAACACTGAAGCTTTCTTT
TRBJ1-2 | TRBV28 | - | many | CASSPLGSNYGYTF | TGTGCCAGCAGCCCGCTGGGGTCTAACTATGGCTACACCTTC
TRBJ2-7 | TRBV12-3/TRBV12-4 | TRBD2 | - | CASSPSGDTSYEQYF | TGTGCCAGCAGCCCTAGCGGGGATACCTCCTACGAGCAGTACTTC
TRBJ2-4 | TRBV7-9 | - | - | CASSLGDSGLNIQYF | TGTGCCAGCAGCTTGGGCGATTCTGGCCTCAACATTCAGTACTTC
TRBJ1-1 | TRBV9 | - | many | CASSPPAGRTEAFF | TGTGCCAGCAGCCCACCAGCGGGTAGAACTGAAGCTTTCTTT
TRBJ2-3 | TRBV27 | TRBD2 | few | CASSPPAGGTDTQYF | TGTGCCAGCAGCCCTCCTGCGGGGGGCACAGATACGCAGTATTTT
TRBJ2-7 | TRBV9 | TRBD2 | many | CASSAGRTRAYEQYF | TGTGCCAGCAGCGCAGGGCGGACTAGGGCCTACGAGCAGTACTTC